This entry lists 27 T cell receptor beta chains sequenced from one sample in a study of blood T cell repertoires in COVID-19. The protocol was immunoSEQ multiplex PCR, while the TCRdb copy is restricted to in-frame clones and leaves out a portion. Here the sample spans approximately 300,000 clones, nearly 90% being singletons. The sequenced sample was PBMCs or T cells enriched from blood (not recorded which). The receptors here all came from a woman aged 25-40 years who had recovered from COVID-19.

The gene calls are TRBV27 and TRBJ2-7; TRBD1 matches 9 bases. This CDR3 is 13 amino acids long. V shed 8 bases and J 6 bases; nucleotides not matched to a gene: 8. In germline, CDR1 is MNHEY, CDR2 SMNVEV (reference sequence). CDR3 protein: CASAHRDRAEQYF. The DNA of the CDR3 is TGTGCCAGCGCGCACCGGGACAGGGCCGAGCAGTACTTC.

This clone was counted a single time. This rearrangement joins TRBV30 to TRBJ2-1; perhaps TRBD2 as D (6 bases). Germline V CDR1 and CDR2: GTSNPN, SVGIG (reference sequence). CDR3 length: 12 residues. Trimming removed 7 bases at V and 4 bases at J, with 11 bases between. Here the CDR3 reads CASLADYNEQFF. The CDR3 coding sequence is TGTGCCTCATTAGCGGATTACAATGAGCAGTTCTTC.

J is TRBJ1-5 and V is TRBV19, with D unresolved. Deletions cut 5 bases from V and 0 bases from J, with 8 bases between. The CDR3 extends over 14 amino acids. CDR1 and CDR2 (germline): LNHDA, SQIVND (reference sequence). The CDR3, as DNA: TGTGCCAGTAGTCCCGGTTATAGCAATCAGCCCCAGCATTTT. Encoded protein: CASSPGYSNQPQHF.

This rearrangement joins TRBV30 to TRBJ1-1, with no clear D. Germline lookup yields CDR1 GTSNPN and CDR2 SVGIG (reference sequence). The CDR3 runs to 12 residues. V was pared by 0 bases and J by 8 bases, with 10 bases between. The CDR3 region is CAWSVIPQEAFF. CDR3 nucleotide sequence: TGTGCCTGGAGTGTAATTCCCCAGGAAGCTTTCTTT.

The CDR3 DNA sequence: TGTGCCAGCAGCGAGGGACAAAGCAATCAGCCCCAGCATTTT. It yields the protein CASSEGQSNQPQHF. V and J are TRBV5-6 and TRBJ1-5, with D possibly being TRBD1 (6 bases). From germline, CDR1 is SGHDT and CDR2 YYEEEE. The V and J ends lost 4 bases and 1 base respectively, with 9 bases between them. The CDR3 is made up of 14 amino acids.

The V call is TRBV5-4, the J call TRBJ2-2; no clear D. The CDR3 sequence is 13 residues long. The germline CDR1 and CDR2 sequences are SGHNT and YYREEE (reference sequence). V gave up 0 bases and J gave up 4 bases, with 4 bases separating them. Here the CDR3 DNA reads TGTGCCAGCAGCTTGGCCGGCACCGGGGAGCTGTTTTTT. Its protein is CASSLAGTGELFF.

The CDR3 bases are TGTGCCAGCAGTTACTCGGGCGACAGGGCTGGGTCACCCCTCCACTTT. Translation gives CASSYSGDRAGSPLHF. J is TRBJ1-6 and V is TRBV6-6; 7 nucleotides agree with TRBD1. V trimming: 0 bases; J trimming: 10 bases; junction bases outside the gene matches: 9. The V gene's germline CDR1 is MNHNY and CDR2 SVGAGI (reference sequence). CDR3 size: 16 residues.

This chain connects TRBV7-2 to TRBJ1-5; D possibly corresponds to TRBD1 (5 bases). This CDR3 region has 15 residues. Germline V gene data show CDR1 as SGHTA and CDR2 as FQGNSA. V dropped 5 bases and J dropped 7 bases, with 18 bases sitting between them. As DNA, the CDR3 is TGTGCCAGCAGCCCTACTTCGGGCGGACAACAGCCCCAGCATTTT. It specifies CASSPTSGGQQPQHF.

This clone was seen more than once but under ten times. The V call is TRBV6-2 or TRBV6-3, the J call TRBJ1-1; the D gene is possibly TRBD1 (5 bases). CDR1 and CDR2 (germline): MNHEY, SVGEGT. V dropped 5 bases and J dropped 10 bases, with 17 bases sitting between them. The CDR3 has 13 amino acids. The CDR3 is CASSRQLIGGAFF. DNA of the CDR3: TGTGCCAGCAGTCGACAGCTAATCGGCGGAGCTTTCTTT.

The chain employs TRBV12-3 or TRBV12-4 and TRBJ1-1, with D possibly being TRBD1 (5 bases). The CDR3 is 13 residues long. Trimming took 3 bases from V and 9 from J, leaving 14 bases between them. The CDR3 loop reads CASSFPDRFKAFF. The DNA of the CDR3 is TGTGCCAGCAGTTTCCCTGACAGATTTAAAGCTTTCTTT.

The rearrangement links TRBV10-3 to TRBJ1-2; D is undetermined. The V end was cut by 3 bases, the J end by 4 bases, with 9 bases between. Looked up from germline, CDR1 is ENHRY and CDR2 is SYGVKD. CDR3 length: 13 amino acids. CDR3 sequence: CAISDRPTYGYTF. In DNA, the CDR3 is TGTGCCATCAGTGACAGGCCAACCTATGGCTACACCTTC.

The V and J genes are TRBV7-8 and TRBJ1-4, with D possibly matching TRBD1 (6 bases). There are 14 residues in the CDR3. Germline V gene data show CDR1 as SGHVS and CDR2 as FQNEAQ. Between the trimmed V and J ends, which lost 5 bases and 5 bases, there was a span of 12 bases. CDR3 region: CASSVDRTNEKLFF. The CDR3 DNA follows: TGTGCCAGCAGCGTGGACAGAACGAATGAAAAACTGTTTTTT.

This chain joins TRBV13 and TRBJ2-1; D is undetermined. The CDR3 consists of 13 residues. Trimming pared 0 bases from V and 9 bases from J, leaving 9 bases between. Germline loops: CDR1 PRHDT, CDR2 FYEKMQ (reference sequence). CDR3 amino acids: CASSLGGASEQFF. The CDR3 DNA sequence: TGTGCCAGCAGCTTAGGCGGAGCGTCTGAGCAGTTCTTC.

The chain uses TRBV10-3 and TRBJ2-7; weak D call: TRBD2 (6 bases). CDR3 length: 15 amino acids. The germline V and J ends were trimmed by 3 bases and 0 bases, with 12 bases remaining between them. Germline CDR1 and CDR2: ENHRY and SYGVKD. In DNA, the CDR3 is TGTGCCATCAGTGAACCCGGGAGATACTCCTACGAGCAGTACTTC. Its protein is CAISEPGRYSYEQYF.

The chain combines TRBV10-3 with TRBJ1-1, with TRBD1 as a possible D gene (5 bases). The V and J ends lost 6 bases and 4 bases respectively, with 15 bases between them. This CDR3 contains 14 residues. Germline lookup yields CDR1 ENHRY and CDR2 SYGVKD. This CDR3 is CAIRDPGGSTEAFF. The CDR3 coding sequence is TGTGCCATCAGGGATCCGGGGGGTAGCACTGAAGCTTTCTTT.

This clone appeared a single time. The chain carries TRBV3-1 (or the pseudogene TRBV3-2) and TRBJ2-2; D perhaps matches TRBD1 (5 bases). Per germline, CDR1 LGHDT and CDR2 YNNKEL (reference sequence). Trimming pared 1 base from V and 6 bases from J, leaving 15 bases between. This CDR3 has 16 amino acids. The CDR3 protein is CASSQGIGDWAGELFF. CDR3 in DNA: TGTGCCAGCAGCCAAGGGATAGGGGATTGGGCCGGGGAGCTGTTTTTT.

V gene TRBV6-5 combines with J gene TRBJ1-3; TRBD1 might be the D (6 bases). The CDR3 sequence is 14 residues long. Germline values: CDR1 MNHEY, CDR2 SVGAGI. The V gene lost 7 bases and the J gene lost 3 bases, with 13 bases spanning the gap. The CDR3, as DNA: TGTGCCAGCATCGCAGGGGTTAGTGGAAACACCATATATTTT. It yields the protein CASIAGVSGNTIYF.

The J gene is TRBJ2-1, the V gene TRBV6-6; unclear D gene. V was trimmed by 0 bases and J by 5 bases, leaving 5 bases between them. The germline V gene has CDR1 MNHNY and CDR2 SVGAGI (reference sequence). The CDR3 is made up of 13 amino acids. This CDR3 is CASSYSRDNEQFF. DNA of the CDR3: TGTGCCAGCAGTTACTCACGGGACAATGAGCAGTTCTTC.

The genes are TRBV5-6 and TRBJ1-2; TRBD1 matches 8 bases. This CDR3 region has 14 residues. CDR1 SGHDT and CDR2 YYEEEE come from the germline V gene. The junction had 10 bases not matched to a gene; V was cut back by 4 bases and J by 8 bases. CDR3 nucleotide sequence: TGTGCCAGCAGCCAACCGACAGGGGTCGACGGCTACACCTTC. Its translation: CASSQPTGVDGYTF.

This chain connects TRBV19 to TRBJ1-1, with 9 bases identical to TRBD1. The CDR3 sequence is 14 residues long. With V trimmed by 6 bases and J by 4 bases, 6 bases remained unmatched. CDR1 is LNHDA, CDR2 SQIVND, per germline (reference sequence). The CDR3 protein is CASRPGQGSTEAFF. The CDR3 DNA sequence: TGTGCCAGTAGGCCGGGACAGGGATCCACTGAAGCTTTCTTT.

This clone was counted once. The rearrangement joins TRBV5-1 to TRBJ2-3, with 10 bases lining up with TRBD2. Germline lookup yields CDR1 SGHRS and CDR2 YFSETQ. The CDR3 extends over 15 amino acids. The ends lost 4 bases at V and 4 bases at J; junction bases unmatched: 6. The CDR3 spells CASSQVSGGADTQYF. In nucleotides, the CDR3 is TGCGCCAGCAGCCAAGTCAGCGGGGGGGCAGATACGCAGTATTTT.

Here the CDR3 reads CAWMDSNTEAFF. CDR3 bases: TGTGCCTGGATGGACAGCAACACTGAAGCTTTCTTT. The chain couples TRBV30 to TRBJ1-1; D possibly corresponds to TRBD1 (6 bases). Germline loops: CDR1 GTSNPN, CDR2 SVGIG (reference sequence). Trimming removed 4 bases at V and 2 bases at J, with 8 bases between. This CDR3 contains 12 residues.

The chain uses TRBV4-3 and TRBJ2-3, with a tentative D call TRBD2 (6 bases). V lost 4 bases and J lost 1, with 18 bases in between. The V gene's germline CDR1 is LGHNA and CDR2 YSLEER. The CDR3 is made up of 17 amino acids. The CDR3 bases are TGCGCCAGCAGCCCGCGCCCTCGCGGGGTAGGCACAGATACGCAGTATTTT. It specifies CASSPRPRGVGTDTQYF.

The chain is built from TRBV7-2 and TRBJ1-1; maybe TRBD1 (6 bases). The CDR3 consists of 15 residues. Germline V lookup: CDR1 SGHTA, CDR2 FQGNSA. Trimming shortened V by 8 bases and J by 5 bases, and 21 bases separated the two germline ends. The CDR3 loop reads CASAPVLWGRTEAFF. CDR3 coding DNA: TGTGCCAGCGCCCCGGTGTTGTGGGGGCGGACTGAAGCTTTCTTT.

CDR3 protein: CASSDSAGGFNEQFF. The CDR3 region has the DNA TGTGCCAGCAGTGACTCTGCAGGGGGTTTTAATGAGCAGTTCTTC. The chain joins TRBV6-4 to TRBJ2-1; 7 bases agree with TRBD1. Germline CDR1 reads MRHNA; CDR2 reads SNTAGT. The CDR3 is made up of 15 amino acids. The V segment lost 0 bases and the J segment 7 bases; nucleotides outside the gene matches: 6.

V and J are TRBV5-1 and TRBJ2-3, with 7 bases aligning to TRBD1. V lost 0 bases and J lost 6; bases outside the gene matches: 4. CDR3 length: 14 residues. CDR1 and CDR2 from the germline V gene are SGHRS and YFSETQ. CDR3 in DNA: TGCGCCAGCAGCTTGGAGGGGGCCGTGGATACGCAGTATTTT. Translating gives CASSLEGAVDTQYF.

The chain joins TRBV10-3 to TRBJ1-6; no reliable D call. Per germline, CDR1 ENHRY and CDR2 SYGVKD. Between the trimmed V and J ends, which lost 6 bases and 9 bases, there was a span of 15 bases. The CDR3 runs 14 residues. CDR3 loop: CAIRPPFEGSPLHF. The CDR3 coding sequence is TGTGCCATCAGACCGCCGTTTGAGGGTTCACCCCTCCACTTT.